A single sample gave rise to the 18 T cell receptor beta chains below, sequenced in a study of shared clonotypes between healthy human individuals. Naive CD8 cells were CD45RO-negative, positively selected for CCR7, excluding terminally differentiated effector memory CD45RA+ cells. Sequencing was performed with immunoSEQ multiplex PCR; in TCRdb, only in-frame clones are kept and a portion is missing. The table shows some 2 million clones, with less than 95% occurring only once. The sequenced sample was naive CD8+ T cells sorted from blood. The receptors stem from a man between 18 and 35 years old in good health.

V usage is TRBV18 and J usage is TRBJ2-1; D uncertain. The CDR3 spans 14 residues. Deletions cut 3 bases from V and 4 bases from J, with 10 bases between. Per germline, CDR1 KGHSH and CDR2 LQKENI. The CDR3 coding sequence is TGTGCCAGCTCACCGTTTGAGACTTACAATGAGCAGTTCTTC. It encodes CASSPFETYNEQFF.

The chain combines TRBV9 with TRBJ2-2; D may correspond to TRBD1 or TRBD2 (6 bases each). The germline V gene has CDR1 SGDLS and CDR2 YYNGEE. The CDR3 length is 18 residues. V lost 1 base and J 4 bases, leaving 20 bases between the germline ends. The CDR3 reads CASSVPGDLAGPTGELFF. Written as DNA, the CDR3 is TGTGCCAGCAGCGTACCAGGGGACCTCGCGGGGCCCACCGGGGAGCTGTTTTTT.

The chain is built from TRBV6-1 and TRBJ1-5; D unresolved. The CDR3 length is 14 residues. CDR1 and CDR2 (germline): MNHNS, SASEGT. Trimming left V 4 bases short and J 0 bases short, with 7 bases between. This chain's CDR3 is CASSGYDSNQPQHF. The CDR3 coding sequence is TGTGCCAGCAGTGGATATGATAGCAATCAGCCCCAGCATTTT.

A single count supports this clone. The V gene is TRBV4-3, the J gene TRBJ2-3; 9 bases line up with TRBD2. V lost 4 bases to trimming and J lost 2 bases; unmatched junction nucleotides: 7. The CDR3 extends over 16 amino acids. Germline lookup yields CDR1 LGHNA and CDR2 YSLEER. The CDR3 DNA follows: TGCGCCAGCAGCCCCTTAGCGGGAGTTGCCACAGATACGCAGTATTTT. It specifies CASSPLAGVATDTQYF.

Comment on this clone: The sample holds other DNA sequences that translate to the same CDR3. This chain links TRBV6-5 with TRBJ2-1; D ambiguous. The CDR3 is made up of 14 amino acids. V lost 0 bases, J lost 7 bases, and 10 bases lay in between. CDR1 is MNHEY, CDR2 SVGAGI, per germline. DNA for the CDR3: TGTGCCAGCAGTTACTCGACCGGAGATAATGAGCAGTTCTTC. Its translation is CASSYSTGDNEQFF.

The chain has TRBV11-2 and TRBJ2-2, with D uncertain. Trimming took 2 bases from V and 4 from J, leaving 8 bases between them. CDR3 size: 14 residues. Germline V gene lookup returns CDR1 SGHAT and CDR2 FQNNGV. CDR3 nucleotide sequence: TGTGCCAGCAGCTTAAGCTATGGCACCGGGGAGCTGTTTTTT. It is translated as CASSLSYGTGELFF.

The chain is built from TRBV11-2 and TRBJ2-5; D unresolved. This CDR3 has 12 residues. CDR1 SGHAT and CDR2 FQNNGV come from the germline V gene. With 4 bases removed from V and 1 base from J, the gap between germline ends came to 4 bases. Here the CDR3 DNA reads TGTGCCAGCAGCTGGCCCCAAGAGACCCAGTACTTC. Protein product: CASSWPQETQYF.

The gene calls are TRBV5-6 and TRBJ2-2; D not certain. The CDR3 loop spans 15 amino acids. Per the germline V gene, CDR1 is SGHDT and CDR2 is YYEEEE. V lost 0 bases to trimming and J lost 4 bases, with 10 bases between them. The CDR3 region is CASSLGGFITGELFF. The CDR3 region has the DNA TGTGCCAGCAGCTTGGGGGGTTTCATCACCGGGGAGCTGTTTTTT.

The V call is TRBV9, the J call TRBJ2-5, with 9 positions matching TRBD2. CDR3 size: 17 residues. Germline V gene data show CDR1 as SGDLS and CDR2 as YYNGEE. J was trimmed by 1 base and V by 3 bases; bases with no gene match: 10. The CDR3: CASSAPFSGGFQETQYF. The CDR3 DNA reads TGTGCCAGCAGCGCCCCCTTTAGCGGGGGCTTCCAAGAGACCCAGTACTTC. The full variable domain, rest sourced from reference TRBV9 and TRBJ2-5, is DSGVTQTPKHLITATGQRVTLRCSPRSGDLSVYWYQQSLDQGLQFLIQYYNGEERAKGNILERFSAQQFPDLHSELNLSSLELGDSALYFCASSAPFSGGFQETQYFGPGTRLLVL.

The sample holds one count of this clone. This chain joins TRBV4-3 and TRBJ2-1; TRBD1 or TRBD2 may be the D gene (5 bases each). V was cut by 5 bases and J by 5 bases, with 13 bases left in between. The germline V gene encodes CDR1 LGHNA and CDR2 YSLEER. CDR3 length: 14 residues. CDR3 protein: CASSITGPDNEQFF. The CDR3, as DNA: TGCGCCAGCAGCATAACGGGGCCTGACAATGAGCAGTTCTTC.

The rearrangement links TRBV28 to TRBJ2-1; D is unresolved. From germline, CDR1 is MDHEN and CDR2 SYDVKM. Trimming took 0 bases from V and 0 from J, leaving 6 bases between them. This CDR3 is built from 15 residues. The DNA for the CDR3 is TGTGCCAGCAGTTTATGGGGCAGCTCCTACAATGAGCAGTTCTTC. This translates into CASSLWGSSYNEQFF.

J is TRBJ2-5 and V is TRBV11-2; 9 nucleotides line up with TRBD1. This CDR3 spans 19 amino acids. CDR1 and CDR2 (germline): SGHAT, FQNNGV. Trimming removed 3 bases from V and 0 bases from J; junction bases left unmatched: 14. The CDR3 DNA sequence: TGTGCCAGCAGCTTCTTAGTCCCATTACAGGGGGCGTACCAAGAGACCCAGTACTTC. As protein: CASSFLVPLQGAYQETQYF.

In regard to this clone: Different DNA sequences within this sample yield the same CDR3. CDR3 DNA sequence: TGCGCCAGCAGCTGGGGCGTGAACACTGAAGCTTTCTTT. Translating gives CASSWGVNTEAFF. J is TRBJ1-1 and V is TRBV5-1, with D possibly TRBD1 on 5 matching bases. Trimming removed 3 bases from V and 0 bases from J, with 6 bases in between. The germline V gene has CDR1 SGHRS and CDR2 YFSETQ. This CDR3 contains 13 residues.

This clone was found once. The chain links TRBV7-9 to TRBJ2-3; 16 bases align to TRBD2. The CDR3 sequence is 18 residues long. CDR1 and CDR2 (germline): SEHNR, FQNEAQ (reference sequence). With V trimmed by 5 bases and J by 3 bases, 8 bases remained unmatched. The CDR3 DNA reads as TGTGCCAGCAGCCCGGGGACTAGCGGGGGGGCCAAGACAGATACGCAGTATTTT. Translation gives CASSPGTSGGAKTDTQYF.

The chain links TRBV7-9 to TRBJ2-1, with D possibly matching TRBD2 (5 bases). Trimming removed 1 base at V and 3 bases at J, with 13 bases between. Germline loops: CDR1 SEHNR, CDR2 FQNEAQ (reference sequence). This CDR3 has 16 residues. CDR3 region: CASSLVQGGLYNEQFF. The CDR3 nucleotides read TGTGCCAGCAGCTTAGTGCAAGGCGGGCTCTACAATGAGCAGTTCTTC.

The V and J genes are TRBV5-1 and TRBJ2-3, with 11 bases that match TRBD1. CDR1 and CDR2 (germline): SGHRS, YFSETQ. Germline trimming cut 4 bases from V and 2 bases from J; bases unmatched to any gene: 15. The CDR3 consists of 19 residues. The CDR3 reads CASSPRGTGGPVPTDTQYF. CDR3 nucleotide sequence: TGCGCCAGCAGCCCGCGCGGGACAGGGGGTCCGGTACCCACAGATACGCAGTATTTT.

The J gene is TRBJ2-1, the V gene TRBV13; 9 nucleotides agree with TRBD2. Germline CDR1 reads PRHDT; CDR2 reads FYEKMQ (reference sequence). V shed 5 bases, J shed 6 bases, and the junction held 8 bases outside the gene matches. The CDR3 is 15 residues long. The CDR3 region has the DNA TGTGCCAGCAGCCCAGCGGGGGGCGACGGCAATGAGCAGTTCTTC. This sequence encodes CASSPAGGDGNEQFF.

CDR3 nucleotides: TGTGCCAGCAGCGAAACCGGGACGGGGAAGTATGAGCAGTTCTTC. Translation: CASSETGTGKYEQFF. This chain uses TRBV2 with TRBJ2-1; D possibly uses TRBD1 or TRBD2 (5 bases each). V lost 6 bases and J 8 bases, leaving 20 bases between the germline ends. The CDR3 totals 15 residues. Germline V gene data show CDR1 as SNHLY and CDR2 as FYNNEI. Together with reference TRBV2 and TRBJ2-1, the CDR3 gives the full variable domain: EPEVTQTPSHQVTQMGQEVILRCVPISNHLYFYWYRQILGQKVEFLVSFYNNEISEKSEIFDDQFSVERPDGSNFTLKIRSTKLEDSAMYFCASSETGTGKYEQFFGPGTRLTVL.